A few counts support the clone carrying this T cell receptor (beta chain). What it recognizes is unknown. MiXCR was run by TCRdb on the RT-PCR reads, yielding one entry per CDR3 protein. This repertoire shows 300,000 to 350,000 distinct CDR3 sequences, around a fifth found once; its top ten account for around 9.6%. The entry originates in a study of response to subunit inactivated influenza vaccine. Regarding the study as a whole: The authors offered the suggestion that each seasonal influenza vaccination recruits few new T cells.

The source is a man in his fifties or sixties who received an inactivated influenza vaccine. Here the sequenced sample was PBMCs from blood, taken 21 months after vaccination.

In nucleotides, the CDR3 is TGTGCCAGCAGTTTACGGGGGAACGGAGTTCAGCCCCAGCATTTT. Residues: CASSLRGNGVQPQHF. J is TRBJ1-5 and V is TRBV28, with D perhaps matching TRBD1 (5 bases). CDR3 length equals 15 residues. The germline V gene encodes CDR1 MDHEN and CDR2 SYDVKM. Deletions cut 2 bases from V and 6 bases from J, with 14 bases between.